The 14 T cell receptor beta chains listed next were all sequenced from one sample in a study of identifying expanded T cells in peripheral blood. Sequencing was performed with immunoSEQ multiplex PCR; in TCRdb, only in-frame clones are kept and a portion is missing. Here the sample spans 100,000 to 150,000 clones, 86% being singletons. The specimen sequenced was blood. The receptors were sampled from a person aged 18 to 70 in good health.

The rearrangement uses TRBV18 and TRBJ1-2, with D uncertain. This CDR3 has 15 amino acids. Germline values: CDR1 KGHSH, CDR2 LQKENI. Trimming took 1 base from V and 4 from J, leaving 13 bases between them. CDR3 DNA: TGTGCCAGCTCACCACGGGCAGATTCCATCTATGGCTACACCTTC. It codes for CASSPRADSIYGYTF.

The chain employs TRBV5-1 and TRBJ1-4; D gene ambiguous. The CDR3 runs 15 residues. V was trimmed by 0 bases and J by 7 bases, leaving 13 bases between them. Germline-derived CDR1 and CDR2 are SGHRS and YFSETQ. CDR3 DNA: TGCGCCAGCAGCTTGGGAGGCCAAACGGGTGAAAAACTGTTTTTT. Translated: CASSLGGQTGEKLFF. Supplemented by reference TRBV5-1 and TRBJ1-4, the full variable domain reads KAGVTQTPRYLIKTRGQQVTLSCSPISGHRSVSWYQQTPGQGLQFLFEYFSETQRNKGNFPGRFSGRQFSNSRSEMNVSTLELGDSALYLCASSLGGQTGEKLFFGSGTQLSVL.

In DNA form, the CDR3 reads TGTGCCAGCAGTTTCAGGGGCTTTGAGACCCAGTACTTC. As protein: CASSFRGFETQYF. The rearrangement links TRBV6-6 to TRBJ2-5, with a tentative D call TRBD1 (6 bases). This CDR3 has 13 residues. Trimming removed 4 bases at V and 5 bases at J, with 11 bases between. Germline V lookup: CDR1 MNHNY, CDR2 SVGAGI (reference sequence).

The V and J genes are TRBV7-2 and TRBJ1-2; TRBD1 matches at 7 bases. The CDR3 runs 16 residues. V lost 1 base to trimming and J lost 3 bases; unmatched junction nucleotides: 8. Germline V gives CDR1 SGHTA, CDR2 FQGNSA. As DNA, the CDR3 is TGTGCCAGCAGCTTAGTTGGGCAGGGGGGGTACTATGGCTACACCTTC. Protein: CASSLVGQGGYYGYTF.

The V and J genes are TRBV4-2 and TRBJ1-5, with D uncertain. The CDR3 has 15 amino acids. The germline V gene encodes CDR1 LGHNA and CDR2 YNFKEQ. Trimming took 0 bases from V and 4 from J, leaving 10 bases between them. The CDR3 bases are TGTGCCAGCAGCCAAGATGAGGGTAGAAATCAGCCCCAGCATTTT. It codes for CASSQDEGRNQPQHF.

This chain joins TRBV4-1 and TRBJ2-7, with TRBD1 identical over 7 bases. The V segment lost 3 bases and the J segment 7 bases; nucleotides outside the gene matches: 15. CDR3 length: 16 residues. Germline V CDR1 and CDR2: MGHRA, YSYEKL. The CDR3 spells CASSHLPGQTSKEQYF. Here the CDR3 DNA reads TGCGCCAGCAGCCACCTCCCGGGACAGACCTCTAAAGAGCAGTACTTC.

The V and J genes are TRBV6-5 and TRBJ1-3; 7 bases map to TRBD1. The germline gives CDR1 MNHEY, CDR2 SVGAGI. V was pared by 7 bases and J by 3 bases, with 9 bases of the junction left unmatched. This CDR3 has 15 amino acids. Written as DNA, the CDR3 is TGTGCCAGCATCACCAGGGGGTTCTATGGAAACACCATATATTTT. It specifies CASITRGFYGNTIYF.

The chain joins TRBV5-4 to TRBJ2-4; D perhaps matches TRBD2 (5 bases). V lost 1 base to trimming and J lost 7 bases, with 12 bases between them. CDR1 is SGHNT, CDR2 YYREEE, per germline (reference sequence). This CDR3 is 14 amino acids long. CDR3 in DNA: TGTGCCAGCAGCTTGCACTCCACGGGGAACATTCAGTACTTC. Residues: CASSLHSTGNIQYF. The whole variable domain, filled in from reference TRBV5-4 and TRBJ2-4, reads ETGVTQSPTHLIKTRGQQVTLRCSSQSGHNTVSWYQQALGQGPQFIFQYYREEENGRGNFPPRFSGLQFPNYSSELNVNALELDDSALYLCASSLHSTGNIQYFGAGTRLSVL.

The genes are TRBV11-3 and TRBJ2-3, with 12 bases aligning to TRBD1. V shed 5 bases and J 4 bases; nucleotides not matched to a gene: 4. Germline CDR1 is SGHNT and CDR2 is YENEEA. This CDR3 is 15 amino acids long. The CDR3 is CASSRGQGAADTQYF. The CDR3 region has the DNA TGTGCCAGCAGCAGGGGACAGGGGGCAGCAGATACGCAGTATTTT.

The chain joins TRBV5-1 to TRBJ2-2, with D tentatively TRBD1 (6 bases). The germline gives CDR1 SGHRS, CDR2 YFSETQ. Trimming shortened V by 3 bases and J by 6 bases, and 12 bases separated the two germline ends. This CDR3 spans 14 amino acids. CDR3 sequence reads: CASSSGTSAGELFF. The DNA for the CDR3 is TGCGCCAGCAGCTCTGGGACATCGGCCGGGGAGCTGTTTTTT.

The rearrangement joins TRBV6-1 to TRBJ2-7; D remains unclear. CDR3 length: 14 residues. Trimming cost V 2 bases and J 5 bases, with 13 bases left between them. Germline CDR1 and CDR2: MNHNS and SASEGT. Here the CDR3 DNA reads TGTGCCAGCAGTGAACGCGGCTCTGGGGACGAGCAGTACTTC. This sequence encodes CASSERGSGDEQYF.

This clone was seen only a few times. The rearrangement joins TRBV5-1 to TRBJ2-1; 11 bases map to TRBD2. The CDR3 is 16 residues long. Germline CDR1 SGHRS, CDR2 YFSETQ. V dropped 0 bases and J dropped 7; count of bases not matched to a gene: 6. In DNA form, the CDR3 reads TGCGCCAGCAGCTTGGCTGCGGCTAGCGGGGGGAATGAGCAGTTCTTC. Its protein product is CASSLAAASGGNEQFF.

This chain joins TRBV6-5 and TRBJ1-5, with D possibly matching TRBD1 (5 bases). The germline CDR1 and CDR2 sequences are MNHEY and SVGAGI. The V and J ends lost 6 bases and 2 bases respectively, with 14 bases between them. There are 15 residues in the CDR3. The CDR3 DNA reads as TGTGCCAGCAGACAAAGGGGTAGGGGCAATCAGCCCCAGCATTTT. This translates into CASRQRGRGNQPQHF.

The chain is built from TRBV7-8 and TRBJ2-7; 8 positions match TRBD1. V was clipped by 5 bases and J by 6 bases; unmatched bases: 9. Germline V CDR1 and CDR2: SGHVS, FQNEAQ. The CDR3 runs to 14 residues. The CDR3 DNA is TGTGCCAGCAGCCCTCTGGGCAGGGGGCGCGAGCAGTACTTC. This codes for CASSPLGRGREQYF.